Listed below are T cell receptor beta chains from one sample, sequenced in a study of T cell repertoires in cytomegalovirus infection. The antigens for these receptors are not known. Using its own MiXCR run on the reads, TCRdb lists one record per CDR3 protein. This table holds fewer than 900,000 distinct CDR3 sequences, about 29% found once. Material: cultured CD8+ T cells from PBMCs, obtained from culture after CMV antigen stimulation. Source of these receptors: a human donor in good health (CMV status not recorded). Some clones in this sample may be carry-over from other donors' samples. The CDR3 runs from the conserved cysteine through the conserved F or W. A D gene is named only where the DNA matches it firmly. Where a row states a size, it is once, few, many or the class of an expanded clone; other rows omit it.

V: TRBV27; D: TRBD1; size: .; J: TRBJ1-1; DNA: TGTGCCAGCAGTAGACAGGGTTGGGGCACTGAAGCTTTCTTT; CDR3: CASSRQGWGTEAFF
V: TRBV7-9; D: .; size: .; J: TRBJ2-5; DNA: TGTGCCAGCAGCTTGGGGGGGCGCGAAAAGACCCAGTACTTC; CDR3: CASSLGGREKTQYF
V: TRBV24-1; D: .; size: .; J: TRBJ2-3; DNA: TGTGCCACCAAGGGACTTACCACAGATACGCAGTATTTT; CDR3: CATKGLTTDTQYF
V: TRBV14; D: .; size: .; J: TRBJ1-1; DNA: TGTGCCAGCAGCCAAGAATGGGCTACGCACGCTTTCTTT; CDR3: CASSQEWATHAFF
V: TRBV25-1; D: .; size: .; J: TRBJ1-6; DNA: TGTGCCAGCAGTGAAGCCCCCCACGATAGGGGACCTAATTCACCCCTCCACTTT; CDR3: CASSEAPHDRGPNSPLHF
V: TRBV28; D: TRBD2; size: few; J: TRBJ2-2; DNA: TGTGCCAGCAGCCCAGGACTAGCGGGGGAAACCGGGGAGCTGTTTTTT; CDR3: CASSPGLAGETGELFF
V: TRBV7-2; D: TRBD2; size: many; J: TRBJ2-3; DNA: TGTGCCAGCAGCTTATGGACTAGCGGGGTGAGCACAGATACGCAGTATTTT; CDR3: CASSLWTSGVSTDTQYF
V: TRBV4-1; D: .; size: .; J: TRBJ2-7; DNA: TGCGCCAGCAGCCAAGACAGGCTTGCCGGCGAGCAGTACTTC; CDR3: CASSQDRLAGEQYF
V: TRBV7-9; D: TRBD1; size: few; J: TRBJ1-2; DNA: TGTGCCAGCAGCCCGGGACAGGGGCCGGGGGGCTACACCTTC; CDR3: CASSPGQGPGGYTF
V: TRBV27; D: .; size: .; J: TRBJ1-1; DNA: TGTGCCAGCAGTTTATCAAGGGGGGCTGAAGCTTTCTTT; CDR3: CASSLSRGAEAFF
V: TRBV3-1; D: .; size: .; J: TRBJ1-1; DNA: TGTGCCAGCAGCCAAAATCGCGGACGACGGGGATTCACTGAAGCTTTCTTT; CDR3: CASSQNRGRRGFTEAFF
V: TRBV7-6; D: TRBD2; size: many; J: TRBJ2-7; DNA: TGTGCCAGCAGCCTAGCGGGGGGCTACGAGCAGTACTTC; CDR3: CASSLAGGYEQYF
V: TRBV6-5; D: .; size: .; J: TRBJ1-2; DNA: TGTGCCAGCAGTTCTGGCGGGGGGCCGACGGGTGGCTACACCTTC; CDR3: CASSSGGGPTGGYTF
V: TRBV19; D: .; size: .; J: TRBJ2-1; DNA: TGTGCCAGTAGTACTTTACCACATGAGCAGTTCTTC; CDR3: CASSTLPHEQFF
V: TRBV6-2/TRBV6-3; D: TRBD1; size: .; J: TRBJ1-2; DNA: TGTGCCAGCAGTTACCTCGCGGGACAGGACTTCTATGGCTACACCTTC; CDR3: CASSYLAGQDFYGYTF
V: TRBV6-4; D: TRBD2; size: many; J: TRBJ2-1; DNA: TGTGCCAGCAGTTTAAAGCGGGGATCCTACAATGAGCAGTTCTTC; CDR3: CASSLKRGSYNEQFF
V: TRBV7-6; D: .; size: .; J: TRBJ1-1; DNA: TGTGCCAGCAGCTTGATCAAAACTGAAGCTTTCTTT; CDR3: CASSLIKTEAFF
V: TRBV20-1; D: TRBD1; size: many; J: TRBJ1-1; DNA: TGCAGTGCTCCCCCCGGGACAGGGGTCCCTGAAGCTTTCTTT; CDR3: CSAPPGTGVPEAFF
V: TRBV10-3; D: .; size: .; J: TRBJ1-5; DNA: TGTGCCATCAGTGGCGAAGGTGGTCAGCCCCAGCATTTT; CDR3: CAISGEGGQPQHF
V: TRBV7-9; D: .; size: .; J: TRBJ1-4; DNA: TGTGCCAGCTATCGGCCAACTAATGAAAAACTGTTTTTT; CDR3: CASYRPTNEKLFF
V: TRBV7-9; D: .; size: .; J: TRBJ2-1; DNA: TGTGCCAGCAGCTTAGTCGGGAAAGAGCAGTTCTTC; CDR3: CASSLVGKEQFF
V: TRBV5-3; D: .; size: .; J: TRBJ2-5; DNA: TGTGCCAGCAGCTTGGCGGCTAGTGAAGAGACCCAGTACTTC; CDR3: CASSLAASEETQYF
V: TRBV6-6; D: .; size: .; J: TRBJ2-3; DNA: TGTGCCAGCTCCATCAGGGCGGAAACAGATACGCAGTATTTT; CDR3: CASSIRAETDTQYF
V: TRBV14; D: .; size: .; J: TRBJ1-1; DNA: TGTGCCAGCAGCCAAGGACGGATGAACACTGAAGCTTTCTTT; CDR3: CASSQGRMNTEAFF
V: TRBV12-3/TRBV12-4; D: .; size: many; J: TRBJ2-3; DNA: TGTGCCAGCAGTTTACTGGGGTTGCCCACAGATACGCAGTATTTT; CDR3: CASSLLGLPTDTQYF
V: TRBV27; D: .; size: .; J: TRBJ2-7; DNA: TGTGCCAGCAGTTTAGATACAGGGTTCGAGCAGTACTTC; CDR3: CASSLDTGFEQYF
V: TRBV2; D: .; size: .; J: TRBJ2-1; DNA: TGTGCCAGCAGTGAAGCATTGGGGGGTAGGAACAATGAGCAGTTCTTC; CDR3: CASSEALGGRNNEQFF
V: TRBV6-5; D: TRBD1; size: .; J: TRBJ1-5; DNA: TGTGCCAGCAGTTATGCGAGGCCCCGGGACAGGGGGCCGAATCAGCCCCAGCATTTT; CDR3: CASSYARPRDRGPNQPQHF
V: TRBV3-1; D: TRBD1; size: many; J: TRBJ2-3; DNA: TGTGCCAGCAGCCAACCCAGGGGGACGGAGAATACGCAGTATTTT; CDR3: CASSQPRGTENTQYF
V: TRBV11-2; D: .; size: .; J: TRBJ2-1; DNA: TGTGCCAGCGGCTCCGAGCCAAGTGAGCAGTTCTTC; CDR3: CASGSEPSEQFF
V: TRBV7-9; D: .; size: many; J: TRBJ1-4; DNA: TGTGCCAGCGGACCCCCGGGACGCAGAAAAGAAAAACTGTTTTTT; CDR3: CASGPPGRRKEKLFF
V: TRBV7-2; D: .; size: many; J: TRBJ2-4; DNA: TGTGCCAGCAGCTTAAGCCTCGGGGACGGAGAAAACATTCAGTACTTC; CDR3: CASSLSLGDGENIQYF
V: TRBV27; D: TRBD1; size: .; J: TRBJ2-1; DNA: TGTGCCAGCAATGGATCGACAGGGGAAACCTACAATGAGCAGTTCTTC; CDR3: CASNGSTGETYNEQFF
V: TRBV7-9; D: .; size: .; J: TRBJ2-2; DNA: TGTGCCAGCGCGCAAGAGGGCCGGTACACCGGGGAGCTGTTTTTT; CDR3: CASAQEGRYTGELFF
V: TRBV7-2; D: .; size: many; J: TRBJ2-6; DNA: TGTGCCAGCAGCCCCGGAGCGTGGTCTGGGGCCAACGTCCTGACTTTC; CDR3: CASSPGAWSGANVLTF
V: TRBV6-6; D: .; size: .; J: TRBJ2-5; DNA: TGTGCCAGCAGTTACTTCAGGCCGGGGGACGAGAGGGAGACCCAGTACTTC; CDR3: CASSYFRPGDERETQYF
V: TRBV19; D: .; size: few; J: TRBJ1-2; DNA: TGTGCCACCGCTTCAGGGTCCTATGGCTACACCTTC; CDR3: CATASGSYGYTF
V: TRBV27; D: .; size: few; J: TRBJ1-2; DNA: TGTGCCAGCAGTCCCCGCACGGGGACGGCGTACTATGGCTACACCTTC; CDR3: CASSPRTGTAYYGYTF
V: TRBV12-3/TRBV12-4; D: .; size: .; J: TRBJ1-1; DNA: TGTGCCAGCAGTCCCTCGGGGGCAGGGAACACTGAAGGTTTCTTT; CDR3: CASSPSGAGNTEGFF
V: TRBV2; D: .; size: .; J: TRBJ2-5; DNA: TGTGCCAACAGTATCTACCAGGAGACCCAGTACTTC; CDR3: CANSIYQETQYF
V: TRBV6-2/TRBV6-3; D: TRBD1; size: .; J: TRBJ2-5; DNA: TGTGCCAGCAGTTACTACACCGGGACAGAAGAGACCCAGTACTTC; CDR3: CASSYYTGTEETQYF
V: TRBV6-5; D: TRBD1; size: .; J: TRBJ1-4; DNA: TGTGCCAGCAGCGAACAGGGGAAGGGCGATGAAAAACTGTTTTTT; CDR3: CASSEQGKGDEKLFF
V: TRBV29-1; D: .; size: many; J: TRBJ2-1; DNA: TGCAGCGTTTCCTGGGGGGGCGATGAGCAGTTCTTC; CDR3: CSVSWGGDEQFF
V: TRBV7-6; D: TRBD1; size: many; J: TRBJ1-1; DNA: TGTGCCAGCAGCTTATCTAGGACAGGGGTGAACACTGAAGCTTTCTTT; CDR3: CASSLSRTGVNTEAFF
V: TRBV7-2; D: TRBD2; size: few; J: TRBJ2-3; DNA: TGTGCCAGCAGCTTGAACGGGGGGGCCCGTTCAGATACGCAGTATTTT; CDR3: CASSLNGGARSDTQYF
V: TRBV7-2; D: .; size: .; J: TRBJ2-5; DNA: TGTGCCAGCAGCTTAAATGGCAGACAAGAGACCCAGTACTTC; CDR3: CASSLNGRQETQYF
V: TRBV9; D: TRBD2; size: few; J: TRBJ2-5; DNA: TGTGCCAGCAGCTCCCTAGCGGGGGGTATACAAGAGACCCAGTACTTC; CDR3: CASSSLAGGIQETQYF
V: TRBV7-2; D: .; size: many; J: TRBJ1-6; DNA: TGTGCCAGCAGCTTAGAAGTCTCCTATAATTCACCCCTCCACTTT; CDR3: CASSLEVSYNSPLHF
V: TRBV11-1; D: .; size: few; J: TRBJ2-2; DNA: TGTGCCAGCAGCTTTAACTACAACACCGGGGAGCTGTTTTTT; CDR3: CASSFNYNTGELFF
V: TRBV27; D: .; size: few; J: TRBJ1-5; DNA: TGTGCCAGCAGTGGTGAGGGCGCGGGCAATCAGCCCCAGCATTTT; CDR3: CASSGEGAGNQPQHF
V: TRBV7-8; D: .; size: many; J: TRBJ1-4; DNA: TGTGCCAGCAGCAGGGGGGGTGACAATGAAAAACTGTTTTTT; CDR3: CASSRGGDNEKLFF
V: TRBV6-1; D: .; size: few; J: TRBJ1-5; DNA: TGTGCCAGCAGTTATATCGGAACTCAGCCCCAGCATTTT; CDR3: CASSYIGTQPQHF
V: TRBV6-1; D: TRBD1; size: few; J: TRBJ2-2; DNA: TGTGCCAGCAGTGATAGCAGGGGGATCTTTTCCGGGGAGCTGTTTTTT; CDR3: CASSDSRGIFSGELFF
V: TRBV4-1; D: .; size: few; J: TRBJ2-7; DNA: TGCGCCAGCAGCCAAGACCGTACCGGGACACGCTTCGAGCAGTACTTC; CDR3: CASSQDRTGTRFEQYF
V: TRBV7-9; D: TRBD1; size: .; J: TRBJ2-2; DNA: TGTGCCAGCAGCGGACCTAGGGACAGCGAGAACACCGGGGAGCTGTTTTTT; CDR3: CASSGPRDSENTGELFF
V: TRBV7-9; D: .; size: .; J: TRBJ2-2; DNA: TGTGTCACTCTGTACAGCGACACAACCAGCGGGGAGCTGTTTTTT; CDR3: CVTLYSDTTSGELFF
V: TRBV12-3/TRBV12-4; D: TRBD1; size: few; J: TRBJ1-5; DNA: TGTGCCAGCAGTTCCCCGGGACAGGGGGAAGAGGAAGGGGAGCCCCAGCATTTT; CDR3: CASSSPGQGEEEGEPQHF